This TCR beta chain was obtained from a study of T cell changes during pregnancy in multiple sclerosis. V lost 0 bases, J lost 6 bases, and 6 bases stayed unmatched. This CDR3 contains 14 residues. Germline V lookup: CDR1 SGHNT, CDR2 YYREEE (reference sequence). TCRdb's copy holds only in-frame clones and misses some; the assay was immunoSEQ multiplex PCR. The table has some 39,000 clones, around nine tenths seen once. The receptor's source is a female donor with multiple sclerosis, enrolled in a pregnancy study. The J gene is TRBJ2-7, the V gene TRBV5-4; 7 bases fit TRBD1. The specimen comprised CD8+ T cells from peripheral blood mononuclear cells, sampled in the first trimester of pregnancy. The CDR3 reads CASSLAVRGREQYF. The CDR3 nucleotides read TGTGCCAGCAGCTTGGCCGTTAGGGGGCGCGAGCAGTACTTC.